This T cell receptor beta chain was sequenced for a study of blood T cell repertoires in COVID-19 (dated by TCRdb to the early 2020s). For the study in its entirety: Samples from collaborators originated in the United States, Italy and Spain and spanned both the acute and convalescent phases of COVID-19. The material from the prospective study consisted of cDNA or gDNA derived from T cells, B-cell-depleted T cells, or PBMCs. The dataset comprised deeply sampled blood TCRbeta repertoires from subjects exposed to, actively infected with, or recovered from COVID-19. The repertoires were released in a freely available public database meant as a resource for research on the immune response to SARS-CoV-2. The samples were drawn from the first 160 participants of the ongoing ImmuneRACE study and from 950 to 1,500 subjects provided by 6 global collaborators. Nearly every sample came with metadata listing a de-identified subject ID, COVID-19 status, age in years and sex. Where available, HLA class I and class II types were obtained from metadata supplied by the sample provider rather than from assay-based typing.

Each collaborating institution followed its own protocols to collect whole blood in K2EDTA tubes. For TCRbeta analysis, collaborators shipped samples in one of three forms: frozen whole blood, isolated PBMCs, or DNA extracted from either of those sample types. General findings and caveats noted by the study authors: The amount of clinical and demographic metadata varied by source and participant and was provided uncurated.

On this clone itself: Its antigen remains undetermined. One base away there is no much larger clone; base qualities are not given.

The immunoSEQ Assay, a bias-controlled multiplex PCR, was used to amplify TCRbeta CDR3 regions from genomic DNA. The published analysis was carried out like this. Nucleated cell counts per sample were estimated from amplification of reference gene primers within the assay. Sequence reads were collapsed and filtered to measure the absolute abundance of every unique TCRbeta CDR3 rearrangement. Productive Simpson clonality was computed per sample as the square root of Simpson's diversity index over productive rearrangements. In TCRdb, the immuneACCESS table is reduced to in-frame sequences with V and J assigned. These tables do not hold every clone; where another copy was compared, an unresolved V gene accounts for under half, and the others remain unexplained. From that table come the V and J calls and clone size; the DNA was used to work out D and trimming. This sample holds some 120,000 clones; under 90% were observed only once. The ten largest make up about 3.8% of the sample.

V ends up 2 bases short and J 4 bases short, with an unmatched junction base count of 5. From the cysteine through the phenylalanine, the CDR3 covers 15 amino acids. Only the CDR3 region is kept as DNA, spanning 45 bases read in frame from base 1. CDR1 SGDLS and CDR2 YYNGEE are derived from the germline V gene. This TCR was sampled from a man between 60 and 70 years old with acute or convalescent COVID-19. The chain uses TRBV9 and TRBJ2-1, with 8 junctional bases fitting TRBD1. The sequencing input was peripheral blood. For the CDR3, the sequence is CASSVGDRPYNEQFF. The DNA sequence is TGTGCCAGCAGCGTCGGGGACAGGCCATACAATGAGCAGTTCTTC. The full variable domain, with segments outside the CDR3 supplied by the reference TRBV9 and TRBJ2-1 proteins, appears as DSGVTQTPKHLITATGQRVTLRCSPRSGDLSVYWYQQSLDQGLQFLIQYYNGEERAKGNILERFSAQQFPDLHSELNLSSLELGDSALYFCASSVGDRPYNEQFFGPGTRLTVL.